This TCR beta chain was captured in a study of blood T cell repertoires in COVID-19. In the study overall: Sample material is recorded as cDNA or gDNA derived from T cells, B-cell-depleted T cells, or PBMCs.

Measured with immunoSEQ multiplex PCR; TCRdb has only the in-frame clones, and not every one. The repertoire holds about 100,000 clones, with about 80% as singletons. V shed 9 bases and J shed 4 bases, with 12 bases lying between them. This CDR3 has 13 residues. CDR1 ENHRY and CDR2 SYGVKD come from the germline V gene. Sample: peripheral blood. The TCR was taken from a man between 70 and 80 years old with active or convalescent COVID-19. This chain links TRBV10-3 with TRBJ1-4; D unresolved. This CDR3 reads CAISTEFNEKLFF. The CDR3 nucleotides read TGTGCCATATCCACAGAGTTTAATGAAAAACTGTTTTTT.